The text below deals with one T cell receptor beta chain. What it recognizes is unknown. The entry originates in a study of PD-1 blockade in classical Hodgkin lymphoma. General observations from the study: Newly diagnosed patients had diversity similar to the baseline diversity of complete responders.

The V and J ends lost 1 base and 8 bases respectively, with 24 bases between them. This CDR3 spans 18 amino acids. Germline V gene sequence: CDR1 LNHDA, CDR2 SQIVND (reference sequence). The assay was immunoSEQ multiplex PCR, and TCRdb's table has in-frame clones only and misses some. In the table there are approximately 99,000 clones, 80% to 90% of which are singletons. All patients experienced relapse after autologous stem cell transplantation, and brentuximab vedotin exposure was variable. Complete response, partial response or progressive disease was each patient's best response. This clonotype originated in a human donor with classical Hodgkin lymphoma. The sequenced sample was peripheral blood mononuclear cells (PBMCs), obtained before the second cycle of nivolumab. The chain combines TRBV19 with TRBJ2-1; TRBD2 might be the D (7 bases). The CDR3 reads CASSIALGGGLSRHEQFF. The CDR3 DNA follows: TGTGCCAGTAGTATAGCCCTGGGGGGGGGCTTGTCTCGGCATGAGCAGTTCTTC.